One and the same sample provided the 23 T cell receptor beta chains below, sequenced in a study of a mutant IDH1 vaccine in newly diagnosed glioma. Repertoires were generated with immunoSEQ multiplex PCR, while TCRdb's copy carries only in-frame clones and drops some. Seen here are 60,000 or so clones, about 86% observed once, and the top ten hold around 7.4%. Regarding time point: week 5, during vaccination. Topical imiquimod was applied with each vaccine dose, which held 300 ug of mutant IDH1 20-mer peptide. For these receptors, no antigen is known. This sample comprised PBMCs, obtained from a glioma patient whose treatment included an IDH1 peptide vaccine. The receptors originated from a woman in her fifties or sixties with glioma.

CDR3 DNA sequence: TGTGCCAGCAGTGAATACGTGGGGGGCTCTGGGGCCAACGTCCTGACTTTC. It is translated as CASSEYVGGSGANVLTF. This rearrangement joins TRBV6-1 to TRBJ2-6; D is perhaps TRBD2 (6 bases). V was pared by 2 bases and J by 0 bases, with 11 bases between. Germline CDR1 and CDR2: MNHNS and SASEGT. There are 17 residues in the CDR3.

This clone turned up a few times. CDR3 sequence: CASSPTRSTDTQYF. CDR3 nucleotide sequence: TGTGCCAGCTCACCGACCAGGAGCACAGATACGCAGTATTTT. The chain employs TRBV18 and TRBJ2-3, with D uncertain. Germline V lookup: CDR1 KGHSH, CDR2 LQKENI. V gave up 3 bases and J gave up 0 bases, with 7 bases separating them. The CDR3 consists of 14 residues.

This clone was observed a few times. V is TRBV15 and J is TRBJ1-5; D remains ambiguous. The CDR3 covers 15 residues. CDR1 is LNHNV and CDR2 is YYDKDF in the germline V gene (reference sequence). CDR3 residues: CETPKKPTGNQPQHF. The CDR3 DNA reads TGTGAAACTCCTAAAAAGCCGACGGGCAATCAGCCCCAGCATTTT.

V gene TRBV11-2 combines with J gene TRBJ1-5, with D perhaps matching TRBD1 (5 bases). Germline-derived CDR1 and CDR2 are SGHAT and FQNNGV. CDR3 length equals 13 residues. V gave up 10 bases and J gave up 9 bases, with 19 bases separating them. CDR3 coding DNA: TGTGCCACCTCAAGTTCTATCGGGGGGCCCCAGCATTTT. Translated: CATSSSIGGPQHF.

This chain uses TRBV10-1 with TRBJ2-1; 7 nucleotides line up with TRBD1. Germline V lookup: CDR1 WNHNN, CDR2 SYGVQD (reference sequence). V lost 2 bases to trimming and J lost 7 bases; unmatched junction nucleotides: 8. CDR3 size: 15 residues. The CDR3: CASSERGGRGNEQFF. The CDR3 region has the DNA TGCGCCAGCAGTGAGCGAGGGGGCAGGGGGAATGAGCAGTTCTTC.

The chain is built from TRBV15 and TRBJ1-2, with 8 bases lining up with TRBD1. Germline loops: CDR1 LNHNV, CDR2 YYDKDF (reference sequence). With 5 bases clipped from V and 7 bases from J, the junction kept 12 bases outside the gene matches. The CDR3 totals 15 residues. CDR3 in DNA: TGTGCCACCAGCGAAGGGACAGGCCTAGTTCGTGGCTACACCTTC. Its protein product is CATSEGTGLVRGYTF.

CDR3 loop: CASSFRQGSDQPQHF. The CDR3 DNA follows: TGTGCCAGCAGCTTTCGACAGGGCAGCGATCAGCCCCAGCATTTT. The chain is built from TRBV5-5 and TRBJ1-5; 7 positions match TRBD1. CDR1 is SGHKS, CDR2 YYEKEE, per germline (reference sequence). V lost 2 bases, J lost 5 bases, and 7 bases stayed unmatched. CDR3 length: 15 amino acids. The variable domain in full, completed from reference TRBV5-5 and TRBJ1-5, reads DAGVTQSPTHLIKTRGQQVTLRCSPISGHKSVSWYQQVLGQGPQFIFQYYEKEERGRGNFPDRFSARQFPNYSSELNVNALLLGDSALYLCASSFRQGSDQPQHFGDGTRLSIL.

This clone was observed a few times. The chain carries TRBV4-2 and TRBJ1-2; a weak D match, TRBD1 (6 bases). There are 15 residues in the CDR3. From germline, CDR1 is LGHNA and CDR2 YNFKEQ. Trimming left V 1 base short and J 7 bases short, with 16 bases between. CDR3 loop: CASSQVEGGKGGYTF. The CDR3 bases are TGTGCCAGCAGCCAAGTAGAGGGGGGTAAGGGTGGCTACACCTTC.

This chain connects TRBV19 to TRBJ1-2; 9 nucleotides match TRBD1. The CDR3 covers 16 residues. Per germline, CDR1 LNHDA and CDR2 SQIVND (reference sequence). J lost 4 bases, V lost 5 bases, and 11 bases had no gene match. This CDR3 is CASSAEQGAVSYGYTF. CDR3 nucleotides: TGTGCCAGTAGTGCCGAACAGGGGGCCGTCAGCTATGGCTACACCTTC.

This chain joins TRBV27 and TRBJ2-7; TRBD2 agrees at 7 bases. V dropped 7 bases and J dropped 6; count of bases not matched to a gene: 9. In germline, CDR1 is MNHEY, CDR2 SMNVEV (reference sequence). This CDR3 spans 13 amino acids. CDR3 region: CASKGGPLGEQYF. DNA for the CDR3: TGTGCCAGCAAGGGAGGGCCCCTCGGCGAGCAGTACTTC.

This sequence joins TRBV2 and TRBJ2-7, with 7 bases matching TRBD2. Trimming took 7 bases from V and 2 from J; bases not matched to a gene: 20. The CDR3 loop spans 18 amino acids. Germline CDR1 SNHLY, CDR2 FYNNEI. CDR3: CASIPGAGSGSGTYEQYF. CDR3 DNA sequence: TGTGCCAGCATCCCCGGGGCAGGATCGGGAAGCGGGACCTACGAGCAGTACTTC. The variable domain in full, completed from reference TRBV2 and TRBJ2-7, reads EPEVTQTPSHQVTQMGQEVILRCVPISNHLYFYWYRQILGQKVEFLVSFYNNEISEKSEIFDDQFSVERPDGSNFTLKIRSTKLEDSAMYFCASIPGAGSGSGTYEQYFGPGTRLTVT.

This chain uses TRBV15 with TRBJ1-5, with 8 bases identical to TRBD1. CDR3 length equals 16 residues. The V segment lost 6 bases and the J segment 6 bases; nucleotides outside the gene matches: 13. Germline V gene sequence: CDR1 LNHNV, CDR2 YYDKDF (reference sequence). The CDR3 spells CATRESLTGVSQPQHF. The CDR3 bases are TGTGCCACCAGGGAATCTTTGACAGGGGTTAGTCAGCCCCAGCATTTT.

This chain joins TRBV6-1 and TRBJ1-5; TRBD1 matches 10 bases. The J segment lost 7 bases and the V segment lost 4 bases, leaving 4 bases of the junction unmatched. This CDR3 has 14 residues. Germline-derived CDR1 and CDR2 are MNHNS and SASEGT. The CDR3, as DNA: TGTGCCAGCAGTGGTGGGACAGGGGTACAGCCCCAGCATTTT. Encoded protein: CASSGGTGVQPQHF.

This clone has a single count. The CDR3 is CASSPQTGTLNTEAFF. CDR3 sequence (DNA): TGTGCCAGCTCACCCCAAACCGGGACATTGAACACTGAAGCTTTCTTT. This chain connects TRBV18 to TRBJ1-1; TRBD1 is a possible D gene (6 bases). Trimming cost V 3 bases and J 0 bases, with 14 bases left between them. The CDR3 loop spans 16 amino acids. The germline V gene encodes CDR1 KGHSH and CDR2 LQKENI.

Only a few counts were recorded for this clone. This chain connects TRBV7-2 to TRBJ1-2; a weak D match, TRBD1 (6 bases). V shed 2 bases and J shed 4 bases, with 20 bases lying between them. The germline V gene has CDR1 SGHTA and CDR2 FQGNSA. This CDR3 is built from 17 residues. Here the CDR3 reads CASSLPTGGGLVYGYTF. CDR3 sequence (DNA): TGTGCCAGCAGCTTACCAACCGGAGGGGGGCTCGTCTATGGCTACACCTTC.

The V call is TRBV5-4, the J call TRBJ2-7; D gene uncertain. CDR1 and CDR2 (germline): SGHNT, YYREEE (reference sequence). CDR3 length equals 15 residues. Trimming stripped 4 bases from V and 6 bases from J, with 20 bases between. The CDR3 DNA is TGTGCCAGCAGCCACGCCGGGCGACCCGTGGTCGAGCAGTACTTC. Translation: CASSHAGRPVVEQYF.

The J gene is TRBJ2-7, the V gene TRBV4-1; possible D gene TRBD2, 6 bases. Germline values: CDR1 MGHRA, CDR2 YSYEKL. The V and J ends lost 0 bases and 3 bases respectively, with 12 bases between them. This CDR3 is 15 amino acids long. The CDR3 reads CASSQDPGLGYEQYF. The CDR3 DNA sequence: TGCGCCAGCAGCCAAGATCCGGGACTTGGCTACGAGCAGTACTTC.

The rearrangement uses TRBV4-3 and TRBJ2-3; 9 bases line up with TRBD2. CDR1 LGHNA and CDR2 YSLEER come from the germline V gene. The CDR3 runs 13 residues. Trimming cost V 5 bases and J 6 bases; bases outside gene matches: 3. CDR3 nucleotides: TGCGCCAGCAGCAGCGGGGGGTATGATACGCAGTATTTT. This translates into CASSSGGYDTQYF.

The chain links TRBV6-6 to TRBJ1-6; possible D gene TRBD1, 6 bases. The length of the CDR3 is 15 residues. Looked up from germline, CDR1 is MNHNY and CDR2 is SVGAGI (reference sequence). Between the trimmed V and J ends, which lost 5 bases and 6 bases, there was a span of 14 bases. This CDR3 is CASSISQGPNSPLHF. As DNA, the CDR3 is TGTGCCAGCAGTATCTCACAGGGACCTAATTCACCCCTCCACTTT.

This chain links TRBV4-2 with TRBJ1-3; the D gene is possibly TRBD1 (5 bases). CDR1 and CDR2 (germline): LGHNA, YNFKEQ. Trimming cost V 0 bases and J 9 bases, with 15 bases left between them. The CDR3 loop spans 15 amino acids. The CDR3 region is CASSQEGQGDGTIYF. In nucleotides, the CDR3 is TGTGCCAGCAGCCAAGAGGGGCAAGGAGACGGCACCATATATTTT.

This clone showed up just a few times. This chain uses TRBV19 with TRBJ1-2; D is unresolved. Trimming stripped 0 bases from V and 8 bases from J, with 10 bases between. This CDR3 is 13 amino acids long. Germline V gives CDR1 LNHDA, CDR2 SQIVND (reference sequence). For the CDR3, the DNA is TGTGCCAGTAGTATAGATGACTTTGGAGGCTACACCTTC. This translates into CASSIDDFGGYTF.

The rearrangement joins TRBV6-6 to TRBJ2-7; D remains ambiguous. The germline V gene has CDR1 MNHNY and CDR2 SVGAGI (reference sequence). V lost 0 bases, J lost 0 bases, and 9 bases lay in between. The CDR3 totals 15 residues. This CDR3 reads CASSYSTASSYEQYF. The CDR3 region has the DNA TGTGCCAGCAGTTACTCGACCGCCTCCTCCTACGAGCAGTACTTC.

The chain links TRBV9 to TRBJ2-3, with TRBD1 matching over 7 bases. The V and J ends lost 3 bases and 4 bases, in that order; junction bases with no gene match: 11. The CDR3 covers 16 residues. CDR1 is SGDLS, CDR2 YYNGEE, per germline. CDR3 sequence (DNA): TGTGCCAGCAGCGCCGGGGACAGTAGGCGGCCAGATACGCAGTATTTT. This sequence encodes CASSAGDSRRPDTQYF.